This TCR beta chain originates from a study of CD8+CD57+ T cells in acquired aplastic anemia. Study in general: On average, sorted CD4+ and CD8+ cells gave 3 to 4 ug of DNA. Reads per healthy sample averaged around 10 million (CD4+) and about 12 million (CD8+).

The study profiled TCR beta VDJ and CDR3 using genomic DNA as template. Using its own MiXCR run on the reads, TCRdb lists one record per CDR3 protein. Of about 110,000 distinct CDR3 sequences detected, under 60% appear once; the ten largest clones hold 25% to 35%. As for this clonotype: Its antigen is unidentified.

General study results and limits: Under 35 was the count of CD8+ CDR3 sequences that patients shared with controls. Significant differences in CD8+ Simpson's diversity were not observed between patients and controls.

This CDR3 is built from 14 residues. V was cut by 4 bases and J by 1 base, with 8 bases left in between. Germline V gene lookup returns CDR1 KGHDR and CDR2 SFDVKD. The chain uses TRBV24-1 and TRBJ2-3; D not resolved. Sample: sorted CD4+, CD8+, or CD8+CD57+ T cells (not recorded which) from PBMCs. The receptor was isolated from a human donor in good health, serving as a control. CDR3 sequence reads: CATSDDAGTDTQYF. The CDR3 coding sequence is TGTGCCACCAGTGACGATGCCGGCACAGATACGCAGTATTTT.